This paragraph reports one T cell receptor (beta chain). V was pared by 8 bases and J by 5 bases, with 15 bases between. This CDR3 is built from 14 residues. Germline loops: CDR1 SNHLY, CDR2 FYNNEI. Authors' data handling: Reference gene primer amplification yielded estimated nucleated cell counts. Assay used: immunoSEQ multiplex PCR; TCRdb lists only in-frame clones, some missing. The D gene and trimming were derived from the DNA, and the V and J assignments and clone size from that table. The sample includes about 480,000 clones, about nine tenths of them seen just once. This sample was included in a study of blood T cell repertoires in COVID-19. Overall study: Specimens from acute and convalescent COVID-19 originated in the United States, Italy and Spain. T cells, B-cell-depleted T cells, or PBMCs provided the cDNA or gDNA that served as material.

Patients in Seattle were enrolled during active infection, then followed longitudinally. This sequence originates from a woman aged 50 to 60 with COVID-19, enrolled during active disease. V is TRBV2 and J is TRBJ2-2; D not certain. Input material: peripheral blood. This CDR3 is CASGTHPGTGELFF. In DNA form, the CDR3 reads TGTGCCAGCGGAACCCATCCAGGAACCGGGGAGCTGTTTTTT.